The entry below describes one T cell receptor (beta chain). Its cognate antigen has yet to be identified. Base qualities are missing; no much larger clone stands one base away. The immunoSEQ hsTCRB v3.0 assay was used at survey level resolution to sequence the TRB variable region. The target sequencing depth for TRB was about 40,000-55,000 T-cell genomes per sample. TRB libraries were pooled and sequenced on an Illumina MiSeq using a v3 150-cycle kit. The authors' analysis ran thus. Repertoire analysis ran in R within a reproducible Nextflow workflow covering QC, data transformation and analysis. LymphoSeq2, an R package for exploring AIRR-Seq data, was used to implement custom analyses. A few samples that yielded fewer than 5000 total TRB sequences were excluded, so that 188 HIV repertoires were analyzed. Among the 180 to 200 HIV repertoires that were kept, roughly 58 were collected before ART initiation and roughly 130 were collected after ART initiation. Repertoires were downsampled to 5000 TRB nucleotide sequences, and summary statistics were averaged over 100 downsampling iterations. The analysis kept only TRB sequences whose CDR3 regions were at least seven amino acids long. A Shannon entropy-derived clonality score and the Gini coefficient were used to measure diversity. In repertoire networks, the top 5000 CDR3 amino acid sequences were linked whenever an edit distance of one separated two sequences. GLIPH2 predicted antigen specificity groups and MHC restriction for TRB CDR3 amino acid sequences. To flag known associations with CMV, EBV, HIV or tissue antigens, CDR3 amino acid sequences were compared against VDJdb and McPAS-TCR. Pre-ART, post-ART and control groups were compared with Wilcoxon signed-rank tests and Holm-Bonferroni correction. In its TCRdb copy, this immuneACCESS table keeps in-frame sequences only and misses some clones. Where compared with another copy, unresolved V genes explain less than half of these, and the others have no known cause. V, J and clone size are those of that table, while D and trimming were read from the DNA. The sample yields around 20,000 clones; just over 75% were counted once. The ten largest clonotypes hold about 15% of the sample.

This entry belongs to a study of long-term antiretroviral therapy in people with HIV (dated by TCRdb to between 2021 and 2024). For context, the study as a whole: The earliest samples were collected about a decade before the 2015 WHO recommendation for immediate ART, when ART was typically delayed until CD4 counts fell. A retrospective serial study tested whether changes in peripheral blood TRB repertoire composition and diversity were associated with ART initiation and durable HIV suppression. Test extractions of a monoclonal T-cell line alongside approximately 34 polyclonal samples showed no cross-contamination during QIAcube processing. From some 30 adults with confirmed HIV infection, the cohort provided over 150 cryopreserved PBMC samples, gathered serially across a mean of approximately six years (range 1-12). About 35% of the 30 participants with HIV were female. Beyond this particular receptor, the publication reports: Compared with controls, HIV repertoires had narrower CDR3 length ranges, and the network structure pointed to an antigen-experienced repertoire that shifted only slightly toward naive after ART. Since PBMC availability was limited, sequencing covered only the TCR beta chain, with no alpha chain pairing. Samples dated from 2004 to 2017, and the ART regimens used may be less effective than current ones. Inferences about post-ART repertoire changes were limited because no data were available on ART adherence, viral resistance or therapy changes. A significant increase in TRB diversity was found to be associated with ART initiation, although TRB diversity was observed to remain significantly below that of transplant donor controls even after long-term ART. The repertoire was dominated across all time points by expanded TRB clones identified before ART initiation, although this dominance was seen to fluctuate and to decrease in many PLHIV after ART. Unsorted PBMC were profiled instead of sorted CD4+ and CD8+ T cells because pre-ART samples had limited cell numbers.

To be included, a participant needed at least one PBMC sample from before ART initiation plus at least two post-ART samples. Treatment was received in the United States of America by all participants with HIV. Before DNA extraction, cryopreserved samples of about 1-11 million PBMC were thawed and then washed. At the time of the earliest PBMC sample for each participant with HIV, ages ranged from about 23 to 60 years. Each participant contributed PBMC samples from 1-4 timepoints before ART initiation and 2-8 timepoints after ART initiation, with a median of 7 samples. For every participant, serial HIV viral load, CD4+ T-cell count, ART history and demographic data were obtained. Using a Qiagen kit on a QIAcube, genomic DNA was extracted from unsorted PBMC, with samples processed in batches of 12. The source was unsorted PBMCs, collected 0.5 years before starting antiretroviral therapy. This TCR came from a woman aged 50 to 60 with HIV.

CDR3 reads: CASRELRDTYTEAFF. The DNA sequence is as follows: TGTGCCAGCAGGGAACTCAGGGACACCTACACTGAAGCTTTCTTT. The chain links TRBV27 with TRBJ1-1; TRBD1 is perhaps the D gene, given 6 matching bases. CDR1 and CDR2 are read off the germline V gene (reference sequence) as MNHEY and SMNVEV. The CDR3 holds 15 amino acids from the cysteine to the phenylalanine. The only DNA kept is the CDR3, 45 bases in frame from the first base. V loses 6 bases, J loses 3 bases, and the germline ends lie 17 bases apart.